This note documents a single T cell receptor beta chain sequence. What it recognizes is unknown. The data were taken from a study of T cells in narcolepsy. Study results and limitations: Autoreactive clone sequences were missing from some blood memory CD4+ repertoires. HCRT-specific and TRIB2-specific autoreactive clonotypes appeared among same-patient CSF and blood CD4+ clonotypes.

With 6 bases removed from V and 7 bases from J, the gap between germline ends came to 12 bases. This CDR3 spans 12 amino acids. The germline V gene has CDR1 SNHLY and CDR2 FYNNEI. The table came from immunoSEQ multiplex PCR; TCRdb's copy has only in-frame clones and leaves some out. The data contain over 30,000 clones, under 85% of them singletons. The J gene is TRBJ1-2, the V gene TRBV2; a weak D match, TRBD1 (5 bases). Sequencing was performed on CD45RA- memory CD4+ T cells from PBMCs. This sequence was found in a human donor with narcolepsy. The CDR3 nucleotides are TGTGCCAGCAGGACCGGGACTTCTGGCTACACCTTC. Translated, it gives CASRTGTSGYTF.